The next 22 T cell receptor beta chains were all read from a single sample in a study of blood T cells in healthy people across ages. It was with a sample-barcoded 5' primer and a J-beta primer mix that a second PCR of about 7 to 12 cycles was run. TCRdb recomputed calls from the 5' RACE reads with MiXCR, one row per CDR3 protein. The sample has about 970,000 distinct CDR3 sequences, roughly 47% seen once; the top ten hold over 20%. The sample comprised blood. The source is a woman aged 55-69 years in good health.

This clonotype was observed a few times. The chain couples TRBV20-1 to TRBJ2-7, with D maybe TRBD1 (5 bases). The germline V and J ends were trimmed by 4 bases and 1 base, with 11 bases remaining between them. Germline CDR1 DFQATT, CDR2 SNEGSKA (reference sequence). This CDR3 is 13 amino acids long. The CDR3, as DNA: TGCAGTGCTAACAGGAGACTTTCCTACGAGCAGTACTTC. It translates to CSANRRLSYEQYF.

This clonotype was counted once. At one end, the junction sequence differs from germline, possibly due to a read error. This chain links TRBV11-1 with TRBJ2-4, with D tentatively TRBD1 or TRBD2 (6 bases each). This CDR3 is 14 amino acids long. The germline V gene encodes CDR1 SGHAT and CDR2 FQDESV (reference sequence). The CDR3 protein is CVSSAGIGGWEQYF. Here the CDR3 DNA reads TGTGTCAGCAGCGCGGGAATTGGGGGCTGGGAGCAGTACTTC.

The sample holds a few counts of this clonotype. The genes are TRBV9 and TRBJ2-3; 10 nucleotides agree with TRBD2. The V gene end was trimmed by 2 bases and the J gene end by 3 bases; junction bases not matched to a gene: 3. Germline loops: CDR1 SGDLS, CDR2 YYNGEE. The CDR3 runs to 15 residues. The CDR3 coding sequence is TGTGCCAGCAGCGTGGTTAGCGGGAGGACAGATACGCAGTATTTT. The encoded protein is CASSVVSGRTDTQYF.

This clonotype came up many times. V usage is TRBV29-1 and J usage is TRBJ1-5; the match to TRBD1 covers 7 bases. J lost 2 bases, V lost 6 bases, and 4 bases had no gene match. The germline V gene encodes CDR1 SQVTM and CDR2 ANQGSEA. This CDR3 is 13 amino acids long. The CDR3 DNA reads as TGCAGCGTCCGGACAGGAGGCAATCAGCCCCAGCATTTT. As protein: CSVRTGGNQPQHF.

This clonotype was seen more than once but under ten times. V gene TRBV29-1 combines with J gene TRBJ2-7, with TRBD1 matching 7 bases. Germline V gene data show CDR1 as SQVTM and CDR2 as ANQGSEA. This CDR3 is built from 12 residues. V shed 6 bases and J 0 bases; nucleotides not matched to a gene: 2. The CDR3 coding sequence is TGCAGCGTAGGACAGGTCTCCTACGAGCAGTACTTC. Its translation: CSVGQVSYEQYF.

The chain combines TRBV10-3 with TRBJ2-2, with 12 bases lining up with TRBD2. The CDR3 extends over 16 amino acids. Germline assignment: CDR1 ENHRY and CDR2 SYGVKD. The ends lost 5 bases at V and 4 bases at J; junction bases unmatched: 5. The CDR3: CAISKGLAGGTGELFF. The CDR3 bases are TGTGCCATCAGTAAGGGACTAGCGGGTGGCACCGGGGAGCTGTTTTTT.

This clonotype was seen more than once but under ten times. The gene calls are TRBV12-3 or TRBV12-4 and TRBJ2-3; D gene unclear. V lost 5 bases, J lost 9 bases, and 15 bases lay in between. This CDR3 has 13 amino acids. CDR3 sequence: CASSASTAYTQYF. The CDR3 nucleotides are TGTGCCAGCAGTGCCTCTACCGCGTACACGCAGTATTTT.

The CDR3 reads CASSFSTHNYGYTF. Here the CDR3 DNA reads TGTGCCAGCAGCTTTAGTACCCACAACTATGGCTACACCTTC. The chain carries TRBV7-9 and TRBJ1-2; D remains unclear. CDR1 and CDR2 from the germline V gene are SEHNR and FQNEAQ (reference sequence). V was cut by 3 bases and J by 2 bases, with 10 bases left in between. This CDR3 is 14 amino acids long. The full variable domain, in which reference TRBV7-9 and TRBJ1-2 provide the parts outside the CDR3, is DTGVSQNPRHKITKRGQNVTFRCDPISEHNRLYWYRQTLGQGPEFLTYFQNEAQLEKSRLLSDRFSAERPKGSFSTLEIQRTEQGDSAMYLCASSFSTHNYGYTFGSGTRLTVV.

This clonotype is a singleton in its sample. V is TRBV20-1 and J is TRBJ1-2, with D hard to call. This CDR3 has 11 amino acids. Trimming pared 3 bases from V and 8 bases from J, leaving 10 bases between. Germline V CDR1 and CDR2: DFQATT, SNEGSKA (reference sequence). The CDR3 nucleotides read TGCAGTGCTAGGGAAATTGGCGGCTACACCTTC. The encoded protein is CSAREIGGYTF.

This chain joins TRBV6-4 and TRBJ1-1; tentatively, D is TRBD1 (6 bases). This CDR3 has 16 residues. Germline V lookup: CDR1 MRHNA, CDR2 SNTAGT. Trimming removed 4 bases at V and 4 bases at J, with 19 bases between. The CDR3 DNA follows: TGTGCCAGCAGTGTACCTCCCGGGGGCGACGGCACTGAAGCTTTCTTT. Residues: CASSVPPGGDGTEAFF.

Only a few counts were recorded for this clonotype. This sequence joins TRBV12-3 or TRBV12-4 and TRBJ2-4; 15 positions match TRBD2. The J call could be wrong; TRBJ2-7 is a better fit for the DNA end. CDR3 length: 17 residues. The CDR3 loop reads CASSVGLAGGGGYEQYF. CDR3 nucleotides: TGTGCCAGCAGTGTGGGACTAGCGGGAGGAGGGGGCTACGAGCAGTACTTC.

J is TRBJ2-4 and V is TRBV7-2, with D hard to call. The DNA end lines up better with TRBJ2-7; the J call may be wrong. Germline V CDR1 and CDR2: SGHTA, FQGNSA. The CDR3 is 15 residues long. The CDR3 reads CASSLQPSTAYEQYF. As DNA, the CDR3 is TGTGCCAGCAGCTTACAGCCCAGCACAGCCTACGAGCAGTACTTC.

This sequence joins TRBV3-1 and TRBJ2-5, with a tentative D call TRBD2 (5 bases). The germline gives CDR1 LGHDT, CDR2 YNNKEL (reference sequence). Trimming stripped 1 base from V and 13 bases from J, with 19 bases between. There are 14 residues in the CDR3. The CDR3 nucleotides read TGTGCCAGCAGCCAAGGACTACCATCGAGGGCTATGTACTTC. It yields the protein CASSQGLPSRAMYF.

This clonotype has more than one count but fewer than ten. The V and J genes are TRBV20-1 and TRBJ2-7; the D gene is possibly TRBD1 (5 bases). Trimming pared 1 base from V and 0 bases from J, leaving 10 bases between. This CDR3 is 14 amino acids long. CDR1 is DFQATT and CDR2 is SNEGSKA in the germline V gene (reference sequence). CDR3 loop: CSARVQGSSYEQYF. The CDR3 DNA follows: TGCAGTGCTAGAGTCCAGGGAAGCTCCTACGAGCAGTACTTC.

The chain links TRBV9 to TRBJ2-5, with 10 positions matching TRBD1. Per germline, CDR1 SGDLS and CDR2 YYNGEE. Losses at the gene ends were 0 bases for V and 11 bases for J; bases not matched to a gene: 16. The CDR3 totals 17 residues. CDR3 sequence reads: CASSVEGDRGRVGEQYF. For the CDR3, the DNA is TGTGCCAGCAGCGTAGAGGGAGACAGGGGGCGCGTCGGTGAGCAGTACTTC.

The V call is TRBV7-9, the J call TRBJ1-2; possibly TRBD1 for D (6 bases). The CDR3 runs to 13 residues. The ends were cut back, 5 bases at V and 8 bases at J, with 15 bases in the middle. Germline loops: CDR1 SEHNR, CDR2 FQNEAQ (reference sequence). CDR3 loop: CASSTGTQIGYTF. In DNA form, the CDR3 reads TGTGCCAGCAGCACCGGGACACAAATCGGCTACACCTTC.

This clonotype was seen a few times. V is TRBV5-5 and J is TRBJ2-3; possible D gene TRBD1, 5 bases. V lost 0 bases and J lost 5, with 16 bases in between. This CDR3 comprises 16 residues. Germline V lookup: CDR1 SGHKS, CDR2 YYEKEE (reference sequence). The CDR3 reads CASSLASGTGQDTQYF. The CDR3 DNA follows: TGTGCCAGCAGCTTGGCCTCGGGTACCGGACAAGATACGCAGTATTTT.

DNA of the CDR3: TGTGCCAGCAGTTTATCGACGATACAGGGGGGTGGCACTGAAGCTTTCTTT. Amino acids: CASSLSTIQGGGTEAFF. The V gene is TRBV28, the J gene TRBJ1-1, with 8 bases identical to TRBD1. Germline assignment: CDR1 MDHEN and CDR2 SYDVKM. This CDR3 comprises 17 residues. Unmatched junction bases numbered 11, after V lost 1 base and J lost 4 bases.

This chain uses TRBV28 with TRBJ2-5, with 7 bases that match TRBD2. The CDR3 length is 11 residues. Looked up from germline, CDR1 is MDHEN and CDR2 is SYDVKM. CDR3 nucleotides: TGTGGCTCGACTAGCAACAATGAGCAGTACTTC. It encodes CGSTSNNEQYF.

The V call is TRBV7-9, the J call TRBJ2-7; D is unclear. Gene TRBJ2-5 matches the end of the DNA better, so the J call may be wrong. This CDR3 is built from 12 residues. Germline values: CDR1 SEHNR, CDR2 FQNEAQ (reference sequence). CDR3 protein: CASSAAGETQYF. DNA for the CDR3: TGTGCCAGCAGTGCTGCCGGGGAGACCCAGTACTTC.

This clonotype has only one observation. The chain recombines TRBV3-1 with TRBJ2-4; 8 bases are shared with TRBD2. The last part of the DNA fits TRBJ2-7 better; the J call may be wrong. The germline gives CDR1 LGHDT, CDR2 YNNKEL (reference sequence). The CDR3 runs to 15 residues. The CDR3 loop reads CASSPYTSGGCEQYF. CDR3 sequence (DNA): TGTGCCAGCAGCCCTTATACTAGCGGTGGATGCGAGCAGTACTTC.

This clonotype appeared a few times. V usage is TRBV10-3 and J usage is TRBJ2-3; D unresolved. This CDR3 contains 13 residues. Germline V gene data show CDR1 as ENHRY and CDR2 as SYGVKD. Trimming removed 3 bases at V and 3 bases at J, with 7 bases between. The CDR3 DNA follows: TGTGCCATCAGTGATGAGTGGACAGATACGCAGTATTTT. It encodes CAISDEWTDTQYF.